This T cell receptor (beta chain) was recovered during a study of T cell responses to AZD1222 COVID-19 vaccine (dated by TCRdb to about 2021). Some background on the complete study: A total of approximately 240 trial participants underwent TCR sequencing, of whom around 200 received two doses of AZD1222 and about 25 received two doses of the MenACWY control vaccine. Trial participants were enrolled by age into 18-55, 56-69 and 70-plus year subgroups, with around 140, 26 and 57 TCR-sequenced participants respectively.

For this clone: Its cognate antigen has yet to be identified. Per-nucleotide qualities are absent, and no much larger clonotype sits a single base away.

What the research found in general, with its limitations: Participants were mostly white British and included more females than males, and it was suggested by the authors that clonal diversity may have been underestimated. Reportedly, almost half of the unique spike-specific TCRs recognized epitopes lying outside the regions that are mutated in the B.1.351 and B.1.1.7 variants. The 56-69-year group was small, and its depth increase did not reach significance, likely because of low power. Conclusions about previously exposed vaccinees are limited because only 6 or 7 AZD1222 recipients were SARS-CoV-2 seropositive at baseline. A significant rise in spike-specific TCR breadth and depth was observed after two AZD1222 doses relative to day 0 and relative to MenACWY recipients. The whole spike protein was spanned by vaccine-associated CD4 TCRs, and dominant responses were seen in regions 160-218 and 743-854. Because no samples from the day 14 peak response were available, repertoires could be characterized only after the peak T cell response.

The sample's time point label, in plain terms: about 28 days (+/-7) after the second vaccine dose. AZD1222 recipients whose second dose came at about 4 weeks and those whose second dose came at about 12 weeks were combined into one group, since spike-specific TCR depth and breadth did not differ between the two schedules. Samples from vaccinated people were obtained from the UK trials COV001 and COV002, which included a single-blind randomized controlled phase 2/3 trial of AZD1222 (ChAdOx1 nCoV-19) in healthy adults. For TCRbeta chain sequencing, PBMC samples were collected from trial participants at day 0 and at day 28 after the second dose. The CDR3 regions of human TCRbeta chains were analyzed by immunosequencing. In the paper's pipeline: Repertoire TCRs were checked for matches against a reference library of SARS-CoV-2-specific TCRs that had been generated using the MIRA antigen-specificity platform. Breadth meant the fraction of unique TCRs that were SARS-CoV-2-associated, whereas depth meant the fraction of total T cells that were SARS-CoV-2-associated. Using the MIRA data, every spike-specific TCR was mapped to the spike region that the TCR reacted to and assigned to either a CD4 or a CD8 class. Log10-transformed breadth and depth values were compared by one-way ANOVA with Sidak's multiple comparisons tests. In its TCRdb copy, this immuneACCESS table keeps in-frame sequences only and misses some clones. Where compared with another copy, unresolved V genes explain less than half of these, and the others have no known cause. The V and J calls and the clone size are those of that table, but D and trimming were determined from the DNA. Across this sample there are 180,000 or so clones, with about 91% seen only once. The ten largest clones add up to approximately 1.3% of the sample.

The germline ends are 6 bases apart after V is trimmed by 5 bases and J by 2 bases. The germline V gene (reference sequence) provides CDR1 LNHDA and CDR2 SQIVND. Spanning cysteine to phenylalanine, the CDR3 consists of 12 amino acids. The retained sequence is limited to the CDR3, 36 bases, with the frame set at the first base. Recombination linked TRBV19 to TRBJ1-2; no D gene call is confident. Material: peripheral blood, obtained 28 days after the second AZD1222 dose. This receptor was identified in an adult who received the AZD1222 COVID-19 vaccine. The nucleotide sequence is given as TGTGCCAGTAGTGAGGAAAACTATGGCTACACCTTC. This sequence encodes CASSEENYGYTF. The variable domain in full, with residues beyond the CDR3 obtained from the reference TRBV19 and TRBJ1-2 genes, is DGGITQSPKYLFRKEGQNVTLSCEQNLNHDAMYWYRQDPGQGLRLIYYSQIVNDFQKGDIAEGYSVSREKKESFPLTVTSAQKNPTAFYLCASSEENYGYTFGSGTRLTVV.